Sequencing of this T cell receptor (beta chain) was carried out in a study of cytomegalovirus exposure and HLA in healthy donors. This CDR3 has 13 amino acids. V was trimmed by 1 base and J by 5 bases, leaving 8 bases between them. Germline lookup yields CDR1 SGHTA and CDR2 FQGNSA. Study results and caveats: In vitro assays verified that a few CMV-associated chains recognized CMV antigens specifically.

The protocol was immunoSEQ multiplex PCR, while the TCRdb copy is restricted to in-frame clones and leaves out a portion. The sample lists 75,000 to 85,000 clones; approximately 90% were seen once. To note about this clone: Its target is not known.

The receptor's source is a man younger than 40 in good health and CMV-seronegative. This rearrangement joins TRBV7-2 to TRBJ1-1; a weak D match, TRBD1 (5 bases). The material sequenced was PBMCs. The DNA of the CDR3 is TGTGCCAGCAGCTTAGAAAGGGGTACTGAAGCTTTCTTT. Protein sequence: CASSLERGTEAFF.